This entry is about one T cell receptor (beta chain). Its antigen is as yet unknown. Losses at the gene ends were 1 base for V and 4 bases for J; bases not matched to a gene: 10. Germline V gene sequence: CDR1 GTSNPN, CDR2 SVGIG (reference sequence). The CDR3 consists of 15 residues. The data were produced by immunoSEQ multiplex PCR, yet TCRdb's version contains in-frame clones alone and is incomplete. Among under 5,500 clones listed, roughly 88% were seen once. Over chemoradiotherapy, repertoires were sampled more than once. This sample was included in a study of chemoradiotherapy in HPV16-positive cancers. Study observations and caveats: In HPV16-positive patients, HPV-responsive T-cell expansion tracked better recurrence-free survival.

The rearrangement uses TRBV30 and TRBJ2-7; 7 bases are shared with TRBD1. The receptor comes from a human donor with HPV-associated anogenital cancer. This sample was obtained from a patient who underwent chemoradiotherapy. CDR3 in DNA: TGTGCCTGGAGTGGTAGGGGGCAGATTGGGTACGAGCAGTACTTC. Translation gives CAWSGRGQIGYEQYF.